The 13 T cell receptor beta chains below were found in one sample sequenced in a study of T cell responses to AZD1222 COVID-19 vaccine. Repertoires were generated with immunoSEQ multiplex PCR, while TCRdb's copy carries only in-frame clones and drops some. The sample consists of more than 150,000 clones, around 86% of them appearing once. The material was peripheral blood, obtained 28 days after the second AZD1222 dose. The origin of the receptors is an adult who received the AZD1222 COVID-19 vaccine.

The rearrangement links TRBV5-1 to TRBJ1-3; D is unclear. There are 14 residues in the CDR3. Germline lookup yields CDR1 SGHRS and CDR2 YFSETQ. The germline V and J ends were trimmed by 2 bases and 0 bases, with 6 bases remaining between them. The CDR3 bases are TGCGCCAGCAGCTTAGGGAGCTCTGGAAACACCATATATTTT. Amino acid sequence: CASSLGSSGNTIYF.

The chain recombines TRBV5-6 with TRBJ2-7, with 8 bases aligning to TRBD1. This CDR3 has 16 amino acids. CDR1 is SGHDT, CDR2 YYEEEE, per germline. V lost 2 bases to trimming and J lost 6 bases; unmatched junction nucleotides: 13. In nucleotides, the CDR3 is TGTGCCAGCAGCTTTAGGACCGGGACAGGTGTATCCGAGCAGTACTTC. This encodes CASSFRTGTGVSEQYF.

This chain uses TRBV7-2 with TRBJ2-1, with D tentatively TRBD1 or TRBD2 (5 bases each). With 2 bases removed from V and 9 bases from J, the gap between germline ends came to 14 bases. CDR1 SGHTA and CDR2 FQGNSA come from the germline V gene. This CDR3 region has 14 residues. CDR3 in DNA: TGTGCCAGCAGCTTAACACAGGTCCGGGGTGAGCAGTTCTTC. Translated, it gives CASSLTQVRGEQFF. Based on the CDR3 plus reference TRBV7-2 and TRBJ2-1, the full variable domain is GAGVSQSPSNKVTEKGKDVELRCDPISGHTALYWYRQSLGQGLEFLIYFQGNSAPDKSGLPSDRFSAERTGGSVSTLTIQRTQQEDSAVYLCASSLTQVRGEQFFGPGTRLTVL.

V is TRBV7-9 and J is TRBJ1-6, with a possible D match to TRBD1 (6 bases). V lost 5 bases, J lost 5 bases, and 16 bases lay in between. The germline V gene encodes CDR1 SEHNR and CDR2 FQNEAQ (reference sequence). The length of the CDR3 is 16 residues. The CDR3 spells CASSPGEGGNNSPLHF. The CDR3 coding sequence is TGTGCCAGCAGCCCAGGGGAGGGAGGGAATAATTCACCCCTCCACTTT.

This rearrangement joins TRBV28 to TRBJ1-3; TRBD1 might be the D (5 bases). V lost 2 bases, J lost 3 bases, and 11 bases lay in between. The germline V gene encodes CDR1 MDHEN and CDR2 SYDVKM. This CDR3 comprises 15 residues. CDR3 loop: CASSLRRTHGNTIYF. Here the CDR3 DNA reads TGTGCCAGCAGTTTACGGCGGACACATGGAAACACCATATATTTT. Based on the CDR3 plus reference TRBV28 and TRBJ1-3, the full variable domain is DVKVTQSSRYLVKRTGEKVFLECVQDMDHENMFWYRQDPGLGLRLIYFSYDVKMKEKGDIPEGYSVSREKKERFSLILESASTNQTSMYLCASSLRRTHGNTIYFGEGSWLTVV.

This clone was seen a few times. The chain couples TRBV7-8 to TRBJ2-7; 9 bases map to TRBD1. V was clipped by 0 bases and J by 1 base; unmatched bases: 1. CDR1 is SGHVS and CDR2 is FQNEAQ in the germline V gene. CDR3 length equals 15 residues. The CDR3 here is CASSLAQGASYEQYF. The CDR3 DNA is TGTGCCAGCAGCTTAGCACAGGGGGCATCCTACGAGCAGTACTTC. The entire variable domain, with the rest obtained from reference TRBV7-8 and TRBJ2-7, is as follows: GAGVSQSPRYKVAKRGQDVALRCDPISGHVSLFWYQQALGQGPEFLTYFQNEAQLDKSGLPSDRFFAERPEGSVSTLKIQRTQQEDSAVYLCASSLAQGASYEQYFGPGTRLTVT.

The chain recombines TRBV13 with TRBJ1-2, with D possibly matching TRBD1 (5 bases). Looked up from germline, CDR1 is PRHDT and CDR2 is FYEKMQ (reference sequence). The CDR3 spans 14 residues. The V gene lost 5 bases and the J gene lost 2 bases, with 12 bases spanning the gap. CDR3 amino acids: CASSIGTGNYGYTF. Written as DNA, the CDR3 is TGTGCCAGCAGCATCGGGACCGGAAACTATGGCTACACCTTC. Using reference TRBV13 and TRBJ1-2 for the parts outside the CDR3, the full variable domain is AAGVIQSPRHLIKEKRETATLKCYPIPRHDTVYWYQQGPGQDPQFLISFYEKMQSDKGSIPDRFSAQQFSDYHSELNMSSLELGDSALYFCASSIGTGNYGYTFGSGTRLTVV.

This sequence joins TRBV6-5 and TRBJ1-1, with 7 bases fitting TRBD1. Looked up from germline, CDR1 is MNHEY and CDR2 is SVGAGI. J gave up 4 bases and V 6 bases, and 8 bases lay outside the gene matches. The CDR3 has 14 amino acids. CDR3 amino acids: CASSRDRVVTEAFF. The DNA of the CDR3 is TGTGCCAGCAGCCGTGACAGGGTGGTCACTGAAGCTTTCTTT.

The CDR3, as DNA: TGTGCCAGCAGCGTTGGGGGACAGGGAACTAATGAAAAACTGTTTTTT. Residues: CASSVGGQGTNEKLFF. The V and J genes are TRBV7-9 and TRBJ1-4; 9 bases fit TRBD1. CDR3 length equals 16 residues. Germline-derived CDR1 and CDR2 are SEHNR and FQNEAQ (reference sequence). V trimming: 5 bases; J trimming: 1 base; junction bases outside the gene matches: 5.

The CDR3 here is CASSQGTAISGANVLTF. The DNA of the CDR3 is TGTGCCAGCAGCCAAGGGACAGCGATCTCTGGGGCCAACGTCCTGACTTTC. The chain combines TRBV3-1 (or the pseudogene TRBV3-2) with TRBJ2-6; possibly TRBD1 for D (6 bases). Trimming removed 1 base at V and 0 bases at J, with 10 bases between. The germline CDR1 and CDR2 sequences are LGHDT and YNNKEL (reference sequence). The length of the CDR3 is 17 residues.

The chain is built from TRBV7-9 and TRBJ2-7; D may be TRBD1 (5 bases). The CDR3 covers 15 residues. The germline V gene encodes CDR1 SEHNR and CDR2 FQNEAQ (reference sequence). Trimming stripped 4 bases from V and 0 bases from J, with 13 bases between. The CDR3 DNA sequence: TGTGCCAGCAGCTCCGTACGGACAACCTCCTACGAGCAGTACTTC. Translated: CASSSVRTTSYEQYF. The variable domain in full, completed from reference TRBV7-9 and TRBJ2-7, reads DTGVSQNPRHKITKRGQNVTFRCDPISEHNRLYWYRQTLGQGPEFLTYFQNEAQLEKSRLLSDRFSAERPKGSFSTLEIQRTEQGDSAMYLCASSSVRTTSYEQYFGPGTRLTVT.

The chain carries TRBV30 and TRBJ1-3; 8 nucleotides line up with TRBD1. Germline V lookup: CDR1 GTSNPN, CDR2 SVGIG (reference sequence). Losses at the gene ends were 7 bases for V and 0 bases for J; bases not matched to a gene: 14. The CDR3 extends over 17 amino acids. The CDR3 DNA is TGTGCCTCCACGGCCCGACAGGGGCCGAGCTCTGGAAACACCATATATTTT. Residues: CASTARQGPSSGNTIYF.

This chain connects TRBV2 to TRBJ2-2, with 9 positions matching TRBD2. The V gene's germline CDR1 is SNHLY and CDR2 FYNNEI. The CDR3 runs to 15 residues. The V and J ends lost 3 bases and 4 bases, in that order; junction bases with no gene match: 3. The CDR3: CASSEGGRGTGELFF. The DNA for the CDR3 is TGTGCCAGCAGTGAGGGCGGGAGGGGCACCGGGGAGCTGTTTTTT.